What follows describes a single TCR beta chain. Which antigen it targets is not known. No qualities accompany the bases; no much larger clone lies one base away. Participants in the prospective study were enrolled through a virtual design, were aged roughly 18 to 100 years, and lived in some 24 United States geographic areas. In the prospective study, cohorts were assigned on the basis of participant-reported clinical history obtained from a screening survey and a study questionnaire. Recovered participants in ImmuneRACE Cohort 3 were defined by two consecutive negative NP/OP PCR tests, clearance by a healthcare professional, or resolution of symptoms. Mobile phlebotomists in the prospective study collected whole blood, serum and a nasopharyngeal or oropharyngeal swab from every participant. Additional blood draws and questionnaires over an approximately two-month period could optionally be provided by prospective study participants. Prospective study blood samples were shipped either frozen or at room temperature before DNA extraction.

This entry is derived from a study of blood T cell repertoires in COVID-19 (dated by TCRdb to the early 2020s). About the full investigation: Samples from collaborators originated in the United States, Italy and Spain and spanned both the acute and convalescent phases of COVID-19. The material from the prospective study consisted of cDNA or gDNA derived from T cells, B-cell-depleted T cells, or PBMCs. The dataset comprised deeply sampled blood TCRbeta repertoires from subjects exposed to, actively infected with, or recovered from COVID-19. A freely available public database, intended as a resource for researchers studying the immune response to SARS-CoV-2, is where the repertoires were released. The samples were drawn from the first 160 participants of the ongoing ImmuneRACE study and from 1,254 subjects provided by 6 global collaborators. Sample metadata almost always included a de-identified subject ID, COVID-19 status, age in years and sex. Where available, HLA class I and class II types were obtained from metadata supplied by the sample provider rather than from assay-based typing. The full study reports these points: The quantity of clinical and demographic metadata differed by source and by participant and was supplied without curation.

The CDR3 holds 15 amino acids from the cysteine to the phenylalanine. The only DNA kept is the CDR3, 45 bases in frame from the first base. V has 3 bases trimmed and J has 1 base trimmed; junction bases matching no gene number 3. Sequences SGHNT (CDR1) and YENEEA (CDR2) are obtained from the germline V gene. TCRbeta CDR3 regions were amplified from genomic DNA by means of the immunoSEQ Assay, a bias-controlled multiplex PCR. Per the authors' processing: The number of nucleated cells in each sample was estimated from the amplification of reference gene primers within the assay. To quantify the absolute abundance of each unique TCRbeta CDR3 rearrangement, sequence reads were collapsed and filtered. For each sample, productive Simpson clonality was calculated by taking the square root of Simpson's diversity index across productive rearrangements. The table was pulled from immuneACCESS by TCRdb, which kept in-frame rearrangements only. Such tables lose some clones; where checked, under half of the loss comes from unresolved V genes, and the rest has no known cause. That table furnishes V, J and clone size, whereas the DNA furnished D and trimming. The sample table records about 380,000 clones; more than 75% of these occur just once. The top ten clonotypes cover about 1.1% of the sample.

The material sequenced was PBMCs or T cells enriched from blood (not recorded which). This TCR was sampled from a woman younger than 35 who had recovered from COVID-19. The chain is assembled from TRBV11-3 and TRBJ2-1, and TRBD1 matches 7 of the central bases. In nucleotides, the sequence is TGTGCCAGCAGCTTGCAACAGGGGTCCTACAATGAGCAGTTCTTC. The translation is CASSLQQGSYNEQFF.